This T cell receptor beta chain appears in the sequencing data of a study of blood T cell repertoires in COVID-19. Study information: Acute-phase and convalescent COVID-19 samples originated in the United States, Italy and Spain. T cells, B-cell-depleted T cells, or PBMCs provided the cDNA or gDNA that served as material.

This CDR3 region has 16 residues. V dropped 3 bases and J dropped 0; count of bases not matched to a gene: 6. CDR1 and CDR2 (germline): SEHNR, FQNEAQ (reference sequence). Assay: immunoSEQ multiplex PCR; the TCRdb copy retains only in-frame clones and omits some. The table shows 150,000 or so clones, with 80% occurring only once. The chain couples TRBV7-9 to TRBJ2-5, with TRBD2 matching over 8 bases. Sequencing used peripheral blood. The receptor was derived from a man aged 55 to 70 with active or convalescent COVID-19. The CDR3 region is CASSLGLAGYQETQYF. As DNA, the CDR3 is TGTGCCAGCAGCTTGGGTTTAGCGGGGTACCAAGAGACCCAGTACTTC.